This T cell receptor beta chain was sequenced during a study of OX40 agonist ivuxolimab in advanced cancers. This table comes from immunoSEQ multiplex PCR, and its TCRdb copy is limited to in-frame clones, with some not included. The sample includes around 83,000 clones, roughly nine tenths of them seen just once. CDR3 length: 16 amino acids. Germline V gene data show CDR1 as SGHRS and CDR2 as YFSETQ. Trimming stripped 3 bases from V and 5 bases from J, with 17 bases between. This TCR was recovered from an adult with an advanced solid tumor such as melanoma, head and neck, liver or kidney cancer. Specimen: CD4+ or CD8+ T cells sorted from blood, collected in a trial of the OX40 agonist ivuxolimab. The chain combines TRBV5-1 with TRBJ2-2; the D gene is possibly TRBD2 (5 bases). The CDR3 reads CASSSLPAEETGELFF. DNA of the CDR3: TGCGCCAGCAGCTCACTACCAGCGGAAGAGACCGGGGAGCTGTTTTTT.